This T cell receptor beta chain was retrieved from a study of T cell responses to AZD1222 COVID-19 vaccine. Germline CDR1 and CDR2: SSHAT and FNYEAQ (reference sequence). The CDR3 totals 14 residues. As concerns this clone: Its antigen is currently unknown. An end of the junction differs from the germline gene, which may be a read error.

Measured with immunoSEQ multiplex PCR; TCRdb has only the in-frame clones, and not every one. The sample lists tens of thousands of clones, approximately 85% occurring once. Study observations and caveats: Baseline testing showed seropositivity in only a handful of AZD1222 recipients.

The TCR sequence derives from an adult who received the AZD1222 COVID-19 vaccine. This chain joins TRBV7-7 and TRBJ2-4, with TRBD2 as a possible D gene (7 bases). The sample consisted of peripheral blood, taken 28 days after the second AZD1222 dose. The CDR3 loop reads CASRRGGGKNIQYF. The CDR3 DNA is TGTGCTAGCAGGAGGGGAGGGGGCAAAAACATTCAGTACTTC.